This T cell receptor beta chain was recorded in a study of shared clonotypes between healthy human individuals. The CDR3 is made up of 13 amino acids. V lost 1 base and J 3 bases, leaving 7 bases between the germline ends. Germline CDR1 reads MNHNS; CDR2 reads SASEGT. Sequencing was at deep level. Measured with immunoSEQ multiplex PCR; TCRdb has only the in-frame clones, and not every one. The data contain about 2,500,000 clones, approximately 92% of them singletons. Sequenced input: naive CD4+ T cells sorted from blood. The subset: CD45RA+ positively selected. The clonotype was recovered from a man in his late teens or twenties in good health. V and J are TRBV6-1 and TRBJ2-7; possibly TRBD1 for D (6 bases). The CDR3 coding sequence is TGTGCCAGCAGTGAAGGGACAGTCTACGAGCAGTACTTC. Translating gives CASSEGTVYEQYF.